This T cell receptor (beta chain) was observed in a study of OX40 agonist ivuxolimab in advanced cancers. Study results and caveats: Certain nonresponding patients likewise had low normalized T-cell clonal expansion.

With regard to this clone: Its antigen is undetermined.

The CDR3 length is 14 residues. Germline V gene sequence: CDR1 MNHNS, CDR2 SASEGT. V was clipped by 4 bases and J by 2 bases, with 9 bases between them. Data came from immunoSEQ multiplex PCR; TCRdb stores just in-frame clones and leaves some out. This sample has 80,000 to 100,000 clones, with around 85% found just once. The origin of this receptor is an adult with an advanced solid tumor such as melanoma, head and neck, liver or kidney cancer. The V call is TRBV6-1, the J call TRBJ2-1; D gene uncertain. Specimen: CD4+ or CD8+ T cells sorted from blood, collected in a trial of the OX40 agonist ivuxolimab. The CDR3 nucleotides read TGTGCCAGCAGTGTAAGAGAAACCTACAATGAGCAGTTCTTC. Its protein is CASSVRETYNEQFF.